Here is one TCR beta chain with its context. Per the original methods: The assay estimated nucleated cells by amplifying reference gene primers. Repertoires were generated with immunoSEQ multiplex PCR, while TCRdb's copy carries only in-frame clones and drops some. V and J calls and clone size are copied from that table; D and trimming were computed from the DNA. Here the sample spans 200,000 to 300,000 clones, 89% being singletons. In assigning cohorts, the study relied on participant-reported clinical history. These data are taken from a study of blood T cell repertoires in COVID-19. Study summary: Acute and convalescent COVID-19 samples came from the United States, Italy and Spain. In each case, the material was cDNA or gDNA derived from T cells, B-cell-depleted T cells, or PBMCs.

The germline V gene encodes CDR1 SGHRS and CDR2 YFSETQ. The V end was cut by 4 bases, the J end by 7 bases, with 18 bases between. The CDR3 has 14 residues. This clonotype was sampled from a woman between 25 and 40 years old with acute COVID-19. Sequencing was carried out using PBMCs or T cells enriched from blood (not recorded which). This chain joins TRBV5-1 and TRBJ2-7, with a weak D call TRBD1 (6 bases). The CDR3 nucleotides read TGCGCCAGCAGCGCAGGACAGCCCGGCGCGGAGCAGTACTTC. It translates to CASSAGQPGAEQYF.